This T cell receptor beta chain comes out of a study of spatial heterogeneity in lung cancer. Study context: Sequences of the beta chain were consistently detected in greater numbers than alpha-chain sequences.

This clonotype has more than one count but fewer than ten. Time point noted: sample taken at primary tumor resection. Whole RNA came from tumor, nontumor lung or frozen PBMC and was sequenced without being sorted. Per germline, CDR1 SGDLS and CDR2 YYNGEE. CDR3 size: 14 residues. Trimming stripped 0 bases from V and 0 bases from J, with 5 bases between. TCR cDNA molecules were tagged individually, and each one carried a unique molecular identifier. MiXCR, applied by TCRdb to the 5' RACE reads, yields one record per CDR3 protein. The sample has about 41,000 distinct CDR3 sequences, about an eighth seen once; the top ten hold about 43%.

J is TRBJ2-3 and V is TRBV9; D unresolved. The sequenced sample was PBMCs, obtained at surgery. This clonotype was obtained from a female donor with early-stage non-small cell lung cancer. The CDR3 nucleotides read TGTGCCAGCAGCGTAGGCTCTAGCACAGATACGCAGTATTTT. It is translated as CASSVGSSTDTQYF. The variable domain in full, completed from reference TRBV9 and TRBJ2-3, reads DSGVTQTPKHLITATGQRVTLRCSPRSGDLSVYWYQQSLDQGLQFLIQYYNGEERAKGNILERFSAQQFPDLHSELNLSSLELGDSALYFCASSVGSSTDTQYFGPGTRLTVL.